This is a list of T cell receptor beta chains from one sample in a study of shared clonotypes between healthy human individuals. TCRdb's copy holds only in-frame clones and misses some; the assay was immunoSEQ multiplex PCR. This sample has some 300,000 clones; about 73% occur once, and the top ten carry more than 9%. The source material was memory CD4+ T cells sorted from blood. The source is a man aged 30-40 years in good health. The CDR3 runs from the conserved cysteine through the conserved F or W. The D gene is left open where the match is weak. Size is omitted from some rows. Given values are once, few, many or a class for expanded clones.

>TRBJ1-6|TRBV20-1|-|-
CSARGNLEAPF
TGCAGTGCTAGAGGAAACCTGGAGGCGCCCTTT
>TRBJ2-1|TRBV4-1|-|TRBD2
CASSQDAPGTRMGLGNEQFF
TGCGCCAGCAGCCAAGATGCCCCTGGGACTAGAATGGGGCTCGGCAATGAGCAGTTCTTC
>TRBJ2-1|TRBV11-2|-|-
CASSSTELGTNEQFF
TGTGCCAGCAGCTCGACGGAGTTAGGGACCAATGAGCAGTTCTTC
>TRBJ1-4|TRBV11-2|-|-
CASSSPPWDEKLFF
TGTGCCAGCAGCTCTCCCCCATGGGATGAAAAACTGTTTTTT
>TRBJ1-2|TRBV6-5|few|-
CASRPETQWDYGYTF
TGTGCCAGCAGGCCTGAGACTCAGTGGGACTATGGCTACACCTTC
>TRBJ1-3|TRBV10-2|-|TRBD1
CASRPQGISGNTIYF
TGCGCCAGCAGACCACAGGGGATCTCTGGAAACACCATATATTTT
>TRBJ2-5|TRBV5-1|few|TRBD2
CASSLGLAGGRQETQYF
TGCGCCAGCAGCTTGGGACTAGCGGGTGGGCGCCAAGAGACCCAGTACTTC
>TRBJ2-1|TRBV2|once|TRBD2
CASSRGGGRLDSYNEQFF
TGTGCCAGCAGCCGCGGCGGCGGGAGGTTAGACTCCTACAATGAGCAGTTCTTC
>TRBJ2-3|TRBV7-6|-|-
CASRFKGASFTATQYF
TGTGCCAGCAGATTCAAAGGGGCTTCTTTCACGGCTACGCAGTATTTT
>TRBJ2-2|TRBV6-5|few|-
CASRRDISTGELFF
TGTGCCAGCAGACGGGACATTTCTACCGGGGAGCTGTTTTTT
>TRBJ1-2|TRBV27|-|-
CASSFRSTGFSGYTF
TGTGCCAGCAGTTTCCGATCCACAGGGTTTTCTGGCTACACCTTC
>TRBJ2-2|TRBV27|-|-
CASSLRGTGELFF
TGTGCCAGCAGTTTAAGGGGAACCGGGGAGCTGTTTTTT
>TRBJ2-5|TRBV5-6|-|-
CASSPGGGIQETQYF
TGTGCCAGCAGCCCCGGGGGCGGAATCCAAGAGACCCAGTACTTC
>TRBJ2-3|TRBV2|few|-
CASSEIPGADTQYF
TGTGCCAGCAGTGAAATCCCCGGGGCGGATACGCAGTATTTT
>TRBJ2-1|TRBV7-2|few|TRBD2
CASSLFGGRTYNEQFF
TGTGCCAGCAGCTTATTCGGCGGGAGGACCTACAATGAGCAGTTCTTC
>TRBJ1-4|TRBV21-1|-|-
CASRRTLATVHNEKLFF
TGTGCCAGCAGACGAACGTTAGCTACGGTGCATAATGAAAAACTGTTTTTT
>TRBJ1-1|TRBV7-3|-|-
CASSSQVNTEAFF
TGTGCCAGCAGCTCCCAGGTGAACACTGAAGCTTTCTTT
>TRBJ1-1|TRBV25-1|-|-
CASSDIRMNTEAFF
TGTGCCAGCAGTGACATCCGCATGAACACTGAAGCTTTCTTT
>TRBJ2-2|TRBV7-9|once|TRBD1
CAKTGERDTGELFF
TGTGCCAAAACAGGGGAGAGGGACACCGGGGAGCTGTTTTTT
>TRBJ2-1|TRBV29-1|-|-
CSVDPARVGNEQFF
TGCAGCGTTGACCCCGCGCGGGTCGGCAATGAGCAGTTCTTC
>TRBJ2-5|TRBV7-7|-|-
CASSPALVLRETQYF
TGTGCCAGCAGCCCAGCGTTGGTTTTGAGAGAGACCCAGTACTTC
>TRBJ2-1|TRBV28|-|-
CASKRGGQGAYNEQFF
TGTGCCAGCAAGCGGGGAGGACAGGGAGCCTACAATGAGCAGTTCTTC
>TRBJ2-1|TRBV10-1|-|-
CASSESMGGSNEQFF
TGCGCCAGCAGTGAGTCGATGGGGGGTAGTAATGAGCAGTTCTTC
>TRBJ1-1|TRBV5-4|-|-
CASSLDPVGNTEAFF
TGTGCCAGCAGCTTGGATCCCGTCGGGAACACTGAAGCTTTCTTT
>TRBJ2-5|TRBV7-8|-|TRBD2
CASSLSGTGVETQYF
TGTGCCAGCAGCTTAAGCGGGACGGGGGTAGAGACCCAGTACTTC
>TRBJ2-2|TRBV19|few|TRBD1
CASSNRQGASGELFF
TGTGCCAGTAGTAACCGACAGGGGGCGTCCGGGGAGCTGTTTTTT
>TRBJ2-5|TRBV7-3|-|-
CASSPDGPGETQYF
TGTGCCAGCAGCCCGGACGGTCCAGGAGAGACCCAGTACTTC
>TRBJ1-1|TRBV6-1|-|-
CASSVTGPRTEAFF
TGTGCCAGCAGTGTAACAGGTCCTCGCACTGAAGCTTTCTTT
>TRBJ2-1|TRBV5-6|-|-
CASSLRLGLYNEQFF
TGTGCCAGCAGCTTGCGGCTCGGACTTTACAATGAGCAGTTCTTC
>TRBJ1-1|TRBV6-6|-|TRBD1
CASSYTGENTEAFF
TGTGCCAGCAGTTATACAGGGGAGAACACTGAAGCTTTCTTT
>TRBJ2-1|TRBV19|-|-
CASSIPTGGYNEQFF
TGTGCCAGTAGTATCCCAACGGGCGGCTACAATGAGCAGTTCTTC
>TRBJ2-1|TRBV2|-|-
CASSETVGNEQFF
TGTGCCAGCAGTGAGACGGTAGGCAATGAGCAGTTCTTC
>TRBJ2-1|TRBV5-6|-|TRBD2
CASSLGTSGPVGGNEQFF
TGTGCCAGCAGCTTGGGGACTAGCGGGCCTGTGGGAGGGAATGAGCAGTTCTTC
>TRBJ2-6|TRBV7-8|-|-
CASSSKGVRAGANVLTF
TGTGCCAGCAGCTCAAAAGGTGTCCGGGCAGGGGCCAACGTCCTGACTTTC
>TRBJ2-3|TRBV27|-|TRBD1
CASRMTIRDRGGDTQYF
TGTGCCAGCAGAATGACAATTCGGGACAGGGGCGGAGATACGCAGTATTTT
>TRBJ2-1|TRBV9|once|TRBD2
CASSVDPPSGVYNEQFF
TGTGCCAGCAGCGTAGATCCCCCTAGCGGGGTTTACAATGAGCAGTTCTTC
>TRBJ1-4|TRBV19|-|-
CASSLDSSIEKLFF
TGTGCCAGTAGTCTGGACAGCAGCATTGAAAAACTGTTTTTT
>TRBJ2-5|TRBV6-5|-|TRBD2
CASSYGGGETQYF
TGTGCCAGCAGTTATGGGGGGGGTGAGACCCAGTACTTC
>TRBJ2-6|TRBV30|-|-
CAWSVSGANVLTF
TGTGCCTGGAGTGTATCCGGGGCCAACGTCCTGACTTTC
>TRBJ2-1|TRBV5-1|-|-
CASSLDGLGNEQFF
TGCGCCAGCAGCTTGGATGGTCTGGGCAATGAGCAGTTCTTC
>TRBJ2-7|TRBV28|-|-
CASSLMRWQYF
TGTGCCAGCAGTTTAATGCGCTGGCAGTACTTC
>TRBJ2-2|TRBV11-3|-|-
CASSLDLGMNTGELFF
TGTGCCAGCAGCTTAGATCTCGGGATGAACACCGGGGAGCTGTTTTTT
>TRBJ2-3|TRBV4-1|-|-
CASSQANTGPTDTQYF
TGCGCCAGCAGCCAAGCCAACACAGGACCCACAGATACGCAGTATTTT
>TRBJ1-6|TRBV9|-|TRBD1
CASSVDNPTGVATDLHF
TGTGCCAGCAGCGTAGATAACCCGACAGGGGTCGCAACGGACCTCCACTTT
>TRBJ2-3|TRBV18|-|-
CASSPAGTGTDTQYF
TGTGCCAGCTCACCAGCAGGGACGGGCACAGATACGCAGTATTTT
>TRBJ2-3|TRBV14|-|-
CASSQGRRNTDTQYF
TGTGCCAGCAGCCAAGGGAGGAGAAACACAGATACGCAGTATTTT
>TRBJ2-3|TRBV5-6|-|-
CASSLGPQGADTQYF
TGTGCCAGCAGCTTGGGACCACAAGGGGCAGATACGCAGTATTTT
>TRBJ2-1|TRBV5-1|-|-
CATGSLDNEQFF
TGCGCCACCGGTTCTCTTGACAATGAGCAGTTCTTC